The 17 T cell receptor beta chains in this list originate from one sample, sequenced in a study of T cells in Graves' hyperthyroidism and ophthalmopathy. Researchers amplified the TCR beta CDR3 regions from RNA transcripts. An initial round of RT-PCR targeting the TCR CDR3 relied on the HTBI primer set. TCRdb independently ran MiXCR on the multiplex PCR reads; one entry per CDR3 protein. This sample has approximately 400,000 distinct CDR3 sequences, with about an eighth found just once. The sample was blood. Receptor source: a man aged 50-60 years with Graves' ophthalmopathy.

The chain combines TRBV29-1 with TRBJ2-1; a weak D match, TRBD1 (6 bases). The germline V gene encodes CDR1 SQVTM and CDR2 ANQGSEA. V dropped 8 bases and J dropped 0 bases, with 11 bases sitting between them. The CDR3 has 13 residues. The CDR3 loop is CSFQGSSYNEQFF. DNA of the CDR3: TGCAGCTTCCAGGGGAGCTCCTACAATGAGCAGTTCTTC.

This chain connects TRBV6-1 to TRBJ1-3, with D uncertain. The CDR3 is 14 amino acids. The germline V gene encodes CDR1 MNHNS and CDR2 SASEGT. Between the trimmed V and J ends, which lost 6 bases and 3 bases, there was a span of 12 bases. The CDR3 sequence: CASRPPGDGNTIYF. The CDR3 DNA sequence: TGTGCCAGCAGGCCTCCCGGGGATGGAAACACCATATATTTT.

The chain recombines TRBV19 with TRBJ2-7, with 9 positions matching TRBD1. Germline-derived CDR1 and CDR2 are LNHDA and SQIVND (reference sequence). The CDR3 length is 13 residues. V shed 10 bases, J shed 0 bases, and the junction held 4 bases outside the gene matches. The chain's CDR3 is CATQTGGSYEQYF. The CDR3 region has the DNA TGTGCCACCCAGACAGGGGGCTCCTACGAGCAGTACTTC.

As to this clonotype: It may be a read error: a sequence one base away is much more abundant. The CDR3 loop is CASSPRRTDEQSF. The DNA of the CDR3 is TGTGCCAGCTCACCACGCAGGACGGATGAGCAGTCCTTC. This sequence joins TRBV18 and TRBJ2-1; D not certain. Germline CDR1 is KGHSH and CDR2 is LQKENI. This CDR3 region has 13 residues.

In its sample, this clonotype was seen a few times. This chain uses TRBV20-1 with TRBJ1-6; D is uncertain. Germline loops: CDR1 DFQATT, CDR2 SNEGSKA (reference sequence). This CDR3 contains 12 residues. Trimming took 5 bases from V and 10 from J, leaving 12 bases between them. The DNA for the CDR3 is TGCAGTGCTGCCACGGGAGGGTCACCCCTCCACTTT. Translated: CSAATGGSPLHF.

This clonotype was seen many times. The rearrangement links TRBV29-1 to TRBJ1-2; D perhaps matches TRBD1 (5 bases). CDR3 length equals 12 residues. The V and J ends lost 7 bases and 4 bases respectively, with 13 bases between them. Germline V gene lookup returns CDR1 SQVTM and CDR2 ANQGSEA. The CDR3 nucleotides are TGCAGCGCGGACGAGGGGATCTATGGCTACACCTTC. Protein sequence: CSADEGIYGYTF.

This clonotype was picked up many times. CDR3 in DNA: TGTGCCAGCAGCCCGAGGGACCTTAGCTCCTACGAGCAGTACTTC. Protein: CASSPRDLSSYEQYF. The chain recombines TRBV28 with TRBJ2-7; D is perhaps TRBD1 or TRBD2 (5 bases each). This CDR3 spans 15 amino acids. The V and J ends lost 6 bases and 0 bases respectively, with 15 bases between them. Germline V gene lookup returns CDR1 MDHEN and CDR2 SYDVKM. Together with reference TRBV28 and TRBJ2-7, the CDR3 gives the full variable domain: DVKVTQSSRYLVKRTGEKVFLECVQDMDHENMFWYRQDPGLGLRLIYFSYDVKMKEKGDIPEGYSVSREKKERFSLILESASTNQTSMYLCASSPRDLSSYEQYFGPGTRLTVT.

This clonotype was counted many times. The V call is TRBV7-6, the J call TRBJ2-7; D call uncertain. The germline gives CDR1 SGHVS, CDR2 FNYEAQ. CDR3 length equals 13 residues. V was pared by 3 bases and J by 3 bases, with 9 bases between. CDR3 nucleotide sequence: TGTGCCAGCAGCTTTTCGAACTTCTACGAGCAGTACTTC. This sequence encodes CASSFSNFYEQYF.

This clonotype was seen at least ten times. The rearrangement links TRBV3-1 to TRBJ1-3; no firm D call. Trimming shortened V by 2 bases and J by 2 bases, and 10 bases separated the two germline ends. The CDR3 totals 15 residues. CDR1 is LGHDT, CDR2 YNNKEL, per germline (reference sequence). DNA for the CDR3: TGTGCCAGCAGCCAAACAGCTCAACCTGGAAACACCATATATTTT. It specifies CASSQTAQPGNTIYF.

This clonotype showed up many times. V usage is TRBV19 and J usage is TRBJ1-1, with D perhaps matching TRBD1 (6 bases). This CDR3 comprises 18 residues. V lost 5 bases to trimming and J lost 6 bases, with 28 bases between them. Germline V gene data show CDR1 as LNHDA and CDR2 as SQIVND (reference sequence). In nucleotides, the CDR3 is TGTGCCAGTAGTCAAGGAGGACAGTTTAATCCAACAGGGCCTGAAGCTTTCTTT. Translating gives CASSQGGQFNPTGPEAFF.

Ten or more counts support this clonotype. The chain couples TRBV5-4 to TRBJ2-7; TRBD1 aligns across 9 bases. Germline CDR1 and CDR2: SGHNT and YYREEE (reference sequence). The CDR3 totals 15 residues. V lost 4 bases, J lost 4 bases, and 9 bases stayed unmatched. The CDR3 loop is CASSPQGQGRYEQYF. DNA for the CDR3: TGTGCCAGCAGCCCCCAAGGACAGGGGAGGTACGAGCAGTACTTC. The variable domain in full, with the rest retrieved from reference TRBV5-4 and TRBJ2-7, is ETGVTQSPTHLIKTRGQQVTLRCSSQSGHNTVSWYQQALGQGPQFIFQYYREEENGRGNFPPRFSGLQFPNYSSELNVNALELDDSALYLCASSPQGQGRYEQYFGPGTRLTVT.

This clonotype was recorded at least ten times. V and J are TRBV3-1 and TRBJ2-2, with D possibly being TRBD1 or TRBD2 (7 bases each). Germline V gene lookup returns CDR1 LGHDT and CDR2 YNNKEL (reference sequence). Deletions cut 3 bases from V and 6 bases from J, with 14 bases between. CDR3 length: 15 amino acids. DNA for the CDR3: TGTGCCAGCAGCCAGAGACAGGGAGGGGCCGGGGAGCTGTTTTTT. Its protein is CASSQRQGGAGELFF.

In regard to this clonotype: It may be a read error: a sequence one base away is much more abundant. The chain joins TRBV5-1 to TRBJ1-3; the D gene is possibly TRBD1 (6 bases). There are 16 residues in the CDR3. Germline CDR1 reads SGHRS; CDR2 reads YFSETQ. CDR3 loop: CAGSTRQAQSGNTIYF. CDR3 nucleotides: TGCGCCGGCAGCACGAGACAGGCTCAGTCTGGAAACACCATATATTTT.

The genes are TRBV25-1 and TRBJ2-7; 10 bases are a match to TRBD1. V shed 3 bases and J 5 bases; nucleotides not matched to a gene: 4. Germline values: CDR1 MGHDK, CDR2 SYGVNS. This CDR3 is built from 14 residues. DNA for the CDR3: TGTGCCAGCAGTGACTCGGACAGGGGGAACGAGCAGTACTTC. Translated, it gives CASSDSDRGNEQYF.

This clonotype was picked up many times. The genes are TRBV30 and TRBJ1-5; no clear D. The germline V and J ends were trimmed by 0 bases and 1 base, with 7 bases remaining between them. This CDR3 comprises 14 residues. Germline CDR1 reads GTSNPN; CDR2 reads SVGIG (reference sequence). In nucleotides, the CDR3 is TGTGCCTGGAGTGTTCGGCGGAGCAATCAGCCCCAGCATTTT. It yields the protein CAWSVRRSNQPQHF.

This clonotype has a count of ten or more. The rearrangement links TRBV20-1 to TRBJ2-7; D is possibly TRBD1 (6 bases). CDR3 length equals 14 residues. V dropped 6 bases and J dropped 0 bases, with 15 bases sitting between them. Germline V gene sequence: CDR1 DFQATT, CDR2 SNEGSKA (reference sequence). CDR3 in amino acids: CSAMGHLSSYEQYF. The CDR3 DNA is TGCAGTGCGATGGGACATCTTAGCTCCTACGAGCAGTACTTC.

The V call is TRBV4-2, the J call TRBJ2-7; D uncertain. Germline V lookup: CDR1 LGHNA, CDR2 YNFKEQ. The length of the CDR3 is 13 residues. V was trimmed by 1 base and J by 3 bases, leaving 7 bases between them. This CDR3 is CASSQGPYYEQYF. Here the CDR3 DNA reads TGTGCCAGCAGCCAAGGCCCTTACTACGAGCAGTACTTC.